This TCR beta chain was recorded in a study of shared clonotypes between healthy human individuals. Turning to the study itself: Researchers assigned three CD4 naive, three CD4 memory, two CD8 naive and one CD8 memory plate to each donor.

Each subset's genomic DNA was split evenly across several immunoSEQ plates. The repertoire was sequenced with immunoSEQ multiplex PCR; TCRdb's copy has only in-frame clones and lacks some. Among approximately 2.1 million clones listed, over 85% were seen once. There are 15 residues in the CDR3. In germline, CDR1 is SGDLS, CDR2 YYNGEE. Trimming shortened V by 3 bases and J by 4 bases, and 17 bases separated the two germline ends. This chain connects TRBV9 to TRBJ2-7; D perhaps matches TRBD1 (6 bases). The TCR sequence derives from a man aged 18-30 years in good health. Some clones in this sample may be carry-over from other donors' samples. Sequencing input: naive CD4+ T cells from PBMCs. The subset was: CD45RA+ positively selected. CDR3 sequence: CASSAQTSTGYEQYF. As DNA, the CDR3 is TGTGCCAGCAGCGCACAGACTTCTACAGGGTACGAGCAGTACTTC.